This T cell receptor beta chain originates from a study of blood T cell repertoires in COVID-19. Study-level information: The United States, Italy and Spain provided the acute and convalescent COVID-19 samples.

As originally analysed: Cell counts per sample came from amplifying reference gene primers. Profiling relied on immunoSEQ multiplex PCR, and the TCRdb table lists in-frame clones only, not all of them. The V and J calls and clone size were taken over from that table, and D and trimming were inferred from the DNA. The table has about 110,000 clones, approximately 87% seen once; the top ten hold around a sixth. The germline V gene encodes CDR1 SNHLY and CDR2 FYNNEI. CDR3 length: 14 residues. V dropped 4 bases and J dropped 5 bases, with 14 bases sitting between them. This receptor was obtained from a woman aged 60-70 years with acute or convalescent COVID-19. The chain couples TRBV2 to TRBJ2-5; D uncertain. Sequenced material: peripheral blood. The CDR3 bases are TGTGCCAGCAGTGTTAGTCGGGTTGGGGAGACCCAGTACTTC. As protein: CASSVSRVGETQYF.